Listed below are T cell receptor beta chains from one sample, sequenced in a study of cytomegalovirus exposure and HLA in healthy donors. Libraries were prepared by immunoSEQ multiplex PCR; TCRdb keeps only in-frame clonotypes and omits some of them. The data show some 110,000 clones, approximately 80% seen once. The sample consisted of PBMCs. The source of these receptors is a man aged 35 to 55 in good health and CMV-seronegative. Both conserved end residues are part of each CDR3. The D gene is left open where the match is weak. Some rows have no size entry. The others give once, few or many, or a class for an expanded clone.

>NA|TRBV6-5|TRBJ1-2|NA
TGTGCCAGCAGTTACGTGGGGCAACAAGGCTACACCTTC
CASSYVGQQGYTF
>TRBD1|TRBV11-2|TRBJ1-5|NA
TGTGCCAGATTCATCGGGGGCGCACAGGGGCCCAATCAGCCCCAGCATTTT
CARFIGGAQGPNQPQHF
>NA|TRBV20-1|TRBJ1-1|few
TGCAGTGCCAAGGCGGCGGCTGAAGCTTTCTTT
CSAKAAAEAFF
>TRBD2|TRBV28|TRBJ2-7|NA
TGTGCCAGCAGTTCCCGACTAGCGGGGGCCTACGAGCAGTACTTC
CASSSRLAGAYEQYF
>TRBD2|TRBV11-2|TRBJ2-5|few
TGTGCCAGCAGCGGGGGGGGTCCAGAGACCCAGTACTTC
CASSGGGPETQYF
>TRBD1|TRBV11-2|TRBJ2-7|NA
TGTGCCAGCAGCGTCGACAGGGATACCTACGAGCAGTACTTC
CASSVDRDTYEQYF
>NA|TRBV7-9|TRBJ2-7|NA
TGTGCCAGCAGCCCCAGGGCAGGGTACGAGCAGTACTTC
CASSPRAGYEQYF
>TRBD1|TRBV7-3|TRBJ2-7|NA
TGTGCCAGCAGCTTTGGGCGAACAGGGGCCCACGAGCAGTACTTC
CASSFGRTGAHEQYF
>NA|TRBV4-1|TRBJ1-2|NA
TGCGCCACCACTGGGGAGGAACACTATGGCTACACCTTC
CATTGEEHYGYTF
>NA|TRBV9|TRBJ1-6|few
TGTGCCAGCAGCCCCAATACGGGGTCACCCCTCCACTTT
CASSPNTGSPLHF
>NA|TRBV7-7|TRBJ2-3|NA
TGTGCTAGCAGCTTAAGTGGGGAGGCAGATACGCAGTATTTT
CASSLSGEADTQYF
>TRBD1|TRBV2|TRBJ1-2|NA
TGTGCCAGCACCCAAGAACAGGGGGGTGTTGGCTATGGCTACACCTTC
CASTQEQGGVGYGYTF
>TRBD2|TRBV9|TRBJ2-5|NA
TGTGCCAGCAGCGTAGGAAATAGCGGGGGGGCACAAGAGACCCAGTACTTC
CASSVGNSGGAQETQYF
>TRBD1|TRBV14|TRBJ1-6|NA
TGTGCCAGCAGCCTGGACAGGGGCAATTCACCCCTCCACTTT
CASSLDRGNSPLHF
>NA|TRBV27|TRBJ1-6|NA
TGTGCCAGCAGTTTACAGGCACCTTATAATTCACCCCTCCACTTT
CASSLQAPYNSPLHF
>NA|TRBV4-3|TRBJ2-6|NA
TGCGCCAGTAGCCAATGGGGCTACCACTCTGGGGCCAACGTCCTGACTTTC
CASSQWGYHSGANVLTF
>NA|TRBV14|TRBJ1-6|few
TGTGCCAGCAGCCAGATGACAGTTAATTCACCCCTCCACTTT
CASSQMTVNSPLHF
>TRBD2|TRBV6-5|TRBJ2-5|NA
TGTGCCAGCAGTCGGGCGGGGGGTGTGGAGACCCAGTACTTC
CASSRAGGVETQYF
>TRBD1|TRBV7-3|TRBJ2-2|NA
TGTGCCAGCAGCCTACGACAGGGGACCGGGGAGCTGTTTTTT
CASSLRQGTGELFF
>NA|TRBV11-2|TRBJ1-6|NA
TGTGCCAGCAGCCTCGGGGAGGGGCCTAATTCACCCCTCCACTTT
CASSLGEGPNSPLHF
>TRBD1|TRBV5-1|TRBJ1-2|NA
TGCGCCAGCAGTCGAGTAGACCGGGACAGCGGTGGCTACACCTTC
CASSRVDRDSGGYTF
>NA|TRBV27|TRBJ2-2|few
TGTGCCAGCGCCAAACAGGAGAACACCGGGGAGCTGTTTTTT
CASAKQENTGELFF
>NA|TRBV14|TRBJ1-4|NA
TGTGCCAGCAGCCCACCCCGGGGGGCCGCGAATGAAAAACTGTTTTTT
CASSPPRGAANEKLFF
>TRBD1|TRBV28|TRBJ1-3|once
TGTGCCAGCAGTTTCTCAGGGGGCCGAAACACCATATATTTT
CASSFSGGRNTIYF
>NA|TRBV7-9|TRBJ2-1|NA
TGTGCCAGCAGCTACCCCGGGGATGAGCAGTTCTTC
CASSYPGDEQFF
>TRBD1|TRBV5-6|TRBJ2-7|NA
TGTGCCAGCAGCTACGGACAGGGGGAGCAGTACTTC
CASSYGQGEQYF
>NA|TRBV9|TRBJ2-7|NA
TGTGCCAGCAACCCCACGGGGAGCTCCTACGAGCAGTACTTC
CASNPTGSSYEQYF
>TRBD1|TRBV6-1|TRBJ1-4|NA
TGTGCCAGCAGCCGGCAGGGGGCGGTTTTTGGAAAACTGTTTTTT
CASSRQGAVFGKLFF
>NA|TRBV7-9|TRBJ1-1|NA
TGTGCCAGCAGCTTGCGGAGGGAAGCTTTCTTT
CASSLRREAFF
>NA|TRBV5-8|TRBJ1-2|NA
TGTGCCAGCGGCTTAGGGGGTTCTCTTGGCTACACCTTC
CASGLGGSLGYTF
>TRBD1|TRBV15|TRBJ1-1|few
TGTGCCACCAGCGAGGCCCTTGAGATTTGGGACAGGGGACGCCCGAACACTGAAGCTTTCTTT
CATSEALEIWDRGRPNTEAFF
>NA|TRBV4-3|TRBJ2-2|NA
TGCGCCAGCAGCCCCCAGACTAACACCGGGGAGCTGTTTTTT
CASSPQTNTGELFF
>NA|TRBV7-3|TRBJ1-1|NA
TGTGCCAGCAGCTTAACGCGGATCGTGAACACTGAAGCTTTCTTT
CASSLTRIVNTEAFF
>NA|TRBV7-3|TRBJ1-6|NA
TGTGCCAGCAGCCCAGGAAGGAATTCACCCCTCCACTTT
CASSPGRNSPLHF
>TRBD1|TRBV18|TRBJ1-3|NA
TGTGCCAGCTCCCGACAGGGGCAAGACACCATATATTTT
CASSRQGQDTIYF
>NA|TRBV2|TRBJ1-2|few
TGTGCCAGCAGTGTAGGGACTGGGGGGTATGGCTACACCTTC
CASSVGTGGYGYTF
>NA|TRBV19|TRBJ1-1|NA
TGTGCCAGTAGTATACAGATGATGAACACTGAAGCTTTCTTT
CASSIQMMNTEAFF
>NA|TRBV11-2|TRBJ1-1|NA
TGTGCCAGCAGCTTAGCTCCGGGCACTGAAGCTTTCTTT
CASSLAPGTEAFF
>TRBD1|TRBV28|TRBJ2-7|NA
TGTGCCAGCAGTTTGGGGACAGGGCCCTACGAGCAGTACTTC
CASSLGTGPYEQYF
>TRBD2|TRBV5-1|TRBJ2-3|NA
TGCGCCAGCAGCTTAGCGGGGTACAGAGATACGCAGTATTTT
CASSLAGYRDTQYF
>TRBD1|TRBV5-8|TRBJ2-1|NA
TGTGCCAGCAGCTTCCGGACAGGGGGCCGCTCCTTGGAGCAGTTCTTC
CASSFRTGGRSLEQFF
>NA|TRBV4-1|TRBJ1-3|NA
TGCGCCAGCAGCCAAGATCTCAGGGTTTGGGACACCATATATTTT
CASSQDLRVWDTIYF
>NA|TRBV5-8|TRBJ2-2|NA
TGTGCCAGCAGCCCCCGACTAGACGGGGAGCTGTTTTTT
CASSPRLDGELFF
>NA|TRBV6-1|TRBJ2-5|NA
TGTGCCAGCAGTGATTGGCGGATGCAAGAGACCCAGTACTTC
CASSDWRMQETQYF
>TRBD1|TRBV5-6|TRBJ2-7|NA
TGTGCCAGCAGCCGCCATGGGACAGGGGGCGGCGAGCAGTACTTC
CASSRHGTGGGEQYF
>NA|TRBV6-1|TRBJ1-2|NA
TGTGCCAGCAGTGCAATCAGCGCTAACTATGGCTACACCTTC
CASSAISANYGYTF